A selection of T cell receptor beta chains follows, all from one sample in a study of response to subunit inactivated influenza vaccine. TCRdb called the RT-PCR reads again in MiXCR, with one record for every CDR3 protein. The top ten clones hold about 11% of a sample with 700,000 to 800,000 distinct CDR3 sequences, around 20% of them seen once. Material: PBMCs from blood, obtained 5 days after vaccination. These receptors all come from a man in his fifties or sixties who received an inactivated influenza vaccine. Each CDR3 is given with its conserved first and last residue. The D gene is left open where the match is weak. Size is omitted from some rows. Given values are once, few, many or a class for expanded clones.

>few|-|TRBV20-1|TRBJ2-1
TGCAGTGCTCGCCGCCCCCCTAGAATCGATGAGCAGTTCTTC
CSARRPPRIDEQFF
>few|-|TRBV6-2/TRBV6-3|TRBJ2-7
TGTGCCAGCAGTTACATAGAGTACTACGAGCAGTACTTC
CASSYIEYYEQYF
>-|-|TRBV12-3/TRBV12-4|TRBJ1-1
TGTGCCAGCAGTCAAGGGTCTGGTGAAGCTTTCTTT
CASSQGSGEAFF
>-|-|TRBV20-1|TRBJ2-7
TGCAGTCCTGAAAACAGGGAAAACTACGAGCAGTACTTC
CSPENRENYEQYF
>few|-|TRBV20-1|TRBJ2-5
TGCAGTGCTAGATCTCGTCGCGGCGCCCCAGAGACCCAGTACTTC
CSARSRRGAPETQYF
>-|TRBD1|TRBV20-1|TRBJ1-3
TGCAGTGCTAGCCTGGGACAGGGGGCTAGGATGGCTGGAAACACCATATATTTT
CSASLGQGARMAGNTIYF
>-|-|TRBV10-3|TRBJ1-2
TGTGCCATCAGTGAGGGGACACTCTATGGCTACACCTTC
CAISEGTLYGYTF
>-|TRBD1|TRBV5-1|TRBJ2-7
TGCGCCAGCAGTTCCGGACAGGGACGATTCTACGAGCAGTACTTC
CASSSGQGRFYEQYF
>-|-|TRBV20-1|TRBJ1-2
TGCAGTGCTAGAGATTGGGGATATAACTATGGCTACACCTTC
CSARDWGYNYGYTF
>-|TRBD2|TRBV6-2/TRBV6-3|TRBJ2-1
TGTGCCAGCAGTTACACGTTAGCGGGGACCTACAATGAGCAGTTCTTC
CASSYTLAGTYNEQFF
>few|TRBD2|TRBV28|TRBJ2-3
TGTGCCAGCAGTTTACGACGAGTAGCGGGGATTGCAGATACGCAGTATTTT
CASSLRRVAGIADTQYF
>few|-|TRBV7-2|TRBJ2-7
TGTGCCAGCAGCTCAAGGCGACCTAGCTCCTACGAGCAGTACTTC
CASSSRRPSSYEQYF
>-|-|TRBV12-3/TRBV12-4|TRBJ2-3
TGTGCCAGCAGTTTAGACGTGTCAGATACGCAGTATTTT
CASSLDVSDTQYF
>-|-|TRBV7-2|TRBJ1-1
TGTGCCAGCAGCCCAGGTTGGGTTTACACTGAAGCTTTCTTT
CASSPGWVYTEAFF
>-|TRBD2|TRBV7-7|TRBJ2-3
TGTGCCAGCAGCCCCATAGGACTAGCGGGAGACTCAGATACGCAGTATTTT
CASSPIGLAGDSDTQYF
>many|TRBD2|TRBV4-2|TRBJ2-5
TGTGCCAGCAGCCATCCGACGGGGGGGCAAGAGACCCAGTACTTC
CASSHPTGGQETQYF
>-|TRBD1|TRBV20-1|TRBJ2-1
TGCAGTGCTAGAGCGCCGGGACAGGGGATCAATGAGCAGTTCTTC
CSARAPGQGINEQFF
>-|-|TRBV11-2|TRBJ2-3
TGTGCCAGCAGCTTAAGGGGCTCCCCGACAGGTCTTAGGTGGCAGTATTTT
CASSLRGSPTGLRWQYF
>-|TRBD1|TRBV20-1|TRBJ2-5
TGCAGTGCTAGGGGGACAGGCCCCCGGTCGGGGACCCAGTACTTC
CSARGTGPRSGTQYF
>-|TRBD1|TRBV4-3|TRBJ2-5
TGCGCCAGCAGCCGGGACCGGGACAGAGGGGAGACCCAGTACTTC
CASSRDRDRGETQYF
>-|TRBD2|TRBV7-7|TRBJ2-1
TGTGCCAGCAGCACGAAGCCTAGCGGGAGTAATGAGCAGTTCTTC
CASSTKPSGSNEQFF
>-|-|TRBV18|TRBJ1-5
TGTGCCAGCTCACAGTTGCCCCCACACCTAATTCTCGAGAATCAGCCCCAGCATTTT
CASSQLPPHLILENQPQHF
>-|-|TRBV20-1|TRBJ1-5
TGCAGTGCTAGTTTGGCCGCGTATAGCAATCAGCCCCAGCATTTT
CSASLAAYSNQPQHF
>-|TRBD1|TRBV5-1|TRBJ2-7
TGCGCCAGCAGCTCTAATACTAGAACAGGGGTAGGGGAGCAGTACTTC
CASSSNTRTGVGEQYF
>few|-|TRBV12-3/TRBV12-4|TRBJ2-4
TGTGCCAGCAGTGCAGGACCGACCCGTCAGTACTTC
CASSAGPTRQYF
>-|TRBD2|TRBV29-1|TRBJ2-7
TGCAGCGTCGTTTATAGCGGGAGGGCCTCCTACGAGCAGTACTTC
CSVVYSGRASYEQYF
>many|-|TRBV29-1|TRBJ2-4
TGCAGCGTTGAGTTTGGGGACACTGCCAAAAACATTCAGTACTTC
CSVEFGDTAKNIQYF
>once|-|TRBV4-3|TRBJ1-2
TGCGCCAGCAGCCAAGATTGGGTGAGACAGCTCGCTAACTATGGCTACACCTTC
CASSQDWVRQLANYGYTF
>few|TRBD1|TRBV25-1|TRBJ2-7
TGTGCCAGCAGTGACTCTTGGACAGGGGGTGGTTACGAGCAGTACTTC
CASSDSWTGGGYEQYF
>many|TRBD1|TRBV10-3|TRBJ2-7
TGTGCCATCAGCGCTGAGGGGACAGGCTCCTACGAGCAGTACTTC
CAISAEGTGSYEQYF
>-|TRBD2|TRBV7-8|TRBJ2-2
TGTGCCAGCAGCTCCTCGCCCGGGACTAGCGGGAGGAACACCGGGGAGCTGTTTTTT
CASSSSPGTSGRNTGELFF
>-|-|TRBV29-1|TRBJ1-1
TGCAGCGCCCGCGACGGGATAAGTACTGAAGCTTTCTTT
CSARDGISTEAFF
>-|TRBD1|TRBV10-3|TRBJ2-3
TGTGCCAGCGCAGGGGGACCCACAGATACGCAGTATTTT
CASAGGPTDTQYF
>-|-|TRBV11-1|TRBJ1-1
TGTGCCAGCAGACCCTTAGGAGGGGAAGCTTTCTTT
CASRPLGGEAFF
>-|-|TRBV6-1|TRBJ1-2
TGTGCCAGCAGAGATTTTACCCACTATGGCTACACCTTC
CASRDFTHYGYTF
>few|TRBD2|TRBV20-1|TRBJ2-3
TGCAGTGCTAGGAAGGCGGGAGGCCAGGAGTATTTT
CSARKAGGQEYF
>-|-|TRBV6-2/TRBV6-3|TRBJ2-1
TGTGCCAGCAGTTACCCCGTGCCCAGGACCCACTCCTACAATGAGCAGTTCTTC
CASSYPVPRTHSYNEQFF
>-|-|TRBV6-2/TRBV6-3|TRBJ1-2
TGTGCCAGCAGTTACCCGGGGGGCACTGGCTACACCTTC
CASSYPGGTGYTF